This TCR beta chain was sequenced during a study of CD8 T cells in ankylosing spondylitis. This clonotype was seen a few times. The antigen is undetermined. General study points: Ankylosing spondylitis blood appeared to be characterized by a TCR beta motif of several highly homologous variants.

MiXCR, applied by TCRdb to the 5' RACE reads, yields one record per CDR3 protein. Here the sample spans 700,000 to 1,000,000 distinct CDR3 sequences, 10% to 15% being singletons. The clonotype comes from a male donor with ankylosing spondylitis. Material for sequencing was blood, either unsorted or a sorted T cell fraction (not recorded which).

CDR3 in amino acids: CASTRDRAYGYTF. The CDR3 region has the DNA TGTGCCAGCACCCGGGACAGGGCTTATGGCTACACCTTC. The chain combines TRBV7-2 with TRBJ1-2, with 9 bases lining up with TRBD1. The length of the CDR3 is 13 residues. Germline V lookup: CDR1 SGHTA, CDR2 FQGNSA. V trimming: 7 bases; J trimming: 5 bases; junction bases outside the gene matches: 5.